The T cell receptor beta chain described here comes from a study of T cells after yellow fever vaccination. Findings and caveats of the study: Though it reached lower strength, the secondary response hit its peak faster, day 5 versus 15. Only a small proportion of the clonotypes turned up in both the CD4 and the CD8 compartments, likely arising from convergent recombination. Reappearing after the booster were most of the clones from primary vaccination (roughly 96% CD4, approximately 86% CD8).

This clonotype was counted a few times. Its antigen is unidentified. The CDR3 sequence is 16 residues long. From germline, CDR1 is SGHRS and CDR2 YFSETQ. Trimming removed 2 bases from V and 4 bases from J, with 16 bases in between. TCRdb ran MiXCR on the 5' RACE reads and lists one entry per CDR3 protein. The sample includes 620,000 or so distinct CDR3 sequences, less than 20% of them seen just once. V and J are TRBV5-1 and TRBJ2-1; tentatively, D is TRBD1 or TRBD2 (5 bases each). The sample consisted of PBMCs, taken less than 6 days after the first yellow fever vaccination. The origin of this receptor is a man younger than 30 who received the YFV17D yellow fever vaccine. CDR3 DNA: TGCGCCAGCAGCTTTCTGTCGGGGCCTGGGTACAATGAGCAGTTCTTC. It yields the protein CASSFLSGPGYNEQFF.